The clone carrying this TCR beta chain was counted at least ten times. Its antigen is undetermined. The sample comes from a study of molecular identifiers for immune sequencing clone quantification. General study findings and limits: Clones of above 20 RNA copies carried over 97% of effector molecules; in naive cells they carried under 1%. For highly expanded clones, sizes could be underestimated when identical TCR molecules share a barcode.

Germline CDR1 is SQVTM and CDR2 is ANQGSEA. The CDR3 totals 13 residues. Trimming at V came to 4 bases and at J to 4 bases, leaving 4 bases not matched to a gene. Naive CD8 T cells were sorted, and the gate applied was CD8+CD4-CCR7+CD45RA+. MiXCR was run by TCRdb on the PCR reads, yielding one entry per CDR3 protein. The sample holds some 40,000 distinct CDR3 sequences; about a fifth are singletons and the top ten take roughly 6.9%. The material sequenced was naive CD8+ T cells from blood, with Jurkat cell RNA spiked in. Subset: FACS-sorted CD8+CD4-CCR7+CD45RA+ naive T cells. This chain joins TRBV29-1 and TRBJ2-1; TRBD2 matches at 7 bases. The sequence was obtained from a human donor in good health. Some libraries in this study had Jurkat cell RNA spiked in. CDR3 region: CSVVGREYNEQFF. CDR3 nucleotide sequence: TGCAGCGTTGTAGGGAGGGAATACAATGAGCAGTTCTTC.